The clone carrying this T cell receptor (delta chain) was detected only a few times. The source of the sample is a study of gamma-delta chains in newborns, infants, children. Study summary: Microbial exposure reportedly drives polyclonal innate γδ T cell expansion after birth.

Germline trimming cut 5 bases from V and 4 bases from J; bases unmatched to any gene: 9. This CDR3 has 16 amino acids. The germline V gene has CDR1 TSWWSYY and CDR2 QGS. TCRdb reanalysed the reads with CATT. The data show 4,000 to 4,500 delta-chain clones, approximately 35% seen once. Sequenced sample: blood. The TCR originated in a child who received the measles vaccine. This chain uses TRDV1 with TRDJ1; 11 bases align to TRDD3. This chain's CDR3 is CALGKSRTGGYDKLIF. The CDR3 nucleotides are TGTGCTCTTGGGAAGTCCCGTACTGGGGGATACGATAAACTCATCTTT.